A selection of T cell receptor beta chains follows, all from one sample in a study of blood T cell repertoires in COVID-19. Some clones are missing from TCRdb's copy, which holds only in-frame ones; the method was immunoSEQ multiplex PCR. Here the sample spans approximately 150,000 clones, roughly 90% being singletons. Sequencing was performed on peripheral blood. The receptors shown here come from a man between 18 and 29 years old with COVID-19, enrolled during active disease. The CDR3 runs from the conserved cysteine through the conserved F or W. The D gene is left open where the match is weak. Clone sizes are given selectively: once, few, many, or a class where the clone is expanded.

V gene,D gene,J gene,clone size,CDR3 DNA,CDR3 protein
TRBV28,-,TRBJ2-7,-,TGTGCCAGCAGCCTCCCCCCAGGGGACTCCTACGAGCAGTACTTC,CASSLPPGDSYEQYF
TRBV19,TRBD1,TRBJ1-1,-,TGTGCCAGTAGTGGTTACCTAGGGGGCTATCAACTAATGAACACTGAAGCTTTCTTT,CASSGYLGGYQLMNTEAFF
TRBV11-2,TRBD2,TRBJ2-2,-,TGTGCCAGCAGCTTGGCGGGGGGATACACCGGGGAGCTGTTTTTT,CASSLAGGYTGELFF
TRBV19,-,TRBJ1-4,-,TGTGCCAGCACAAAACGAGGGGGTGCAACTAATGAAAAACTGTTTTTT,CASTKRGGATNEKLFF
TRBV9,TRBD2,TRBJ2-1,-,TGTGCCAGCAGCGAATTCACTAGCGTAGCCTACAATGAGCAGTTCTTC,CASSEFTSVAYNEQFF
TRBV28,-,TRBJ2-7,-,TGTGCCAGCAGCCCCGGCGGAGGGGTCGACGAGCAGTACTTC,CASSPGGGVDEQYF
TRBV19,-,TRBJ2-1,-,TGTGCCAGTAGTAAAGTACAGTTCGGTGTGGATGAGCAGTTCTTC,CASSKVQFGVDEQFF
TRBV27,-,TRBJ2-3,-,TGTGCCAGCATTAGAGGAGATACGCAGTATTTT,CASIRGDTQYF
TRBV30,-,TRBJ2-2,-,TGTGCCTGGAGCAGACGTCCAGGGCGTAGCGGGGAGCTGTTTTTT,CAWSRRPGRSGELFF
TRBV7-9,-,TRBJ2-7,few,TGTGCCAGCAGCTCTATGACAGGCGGCGAGCAGTACTTC,CASSSMTGGEQYF
TRBV4-1,-,TRBJ2-7,-,TGCGCCAGCAGCCCGGGGTCAGCCGAGCAGTACTTC,CASSPGSAEQYF
TRBV19,TRBD2,TRBJ2-1,few,TGTGCCAGTAGTGTTAGCGGGAGGGCCGTTGAGCAGTTCTTC,CASSVSGRAVEQFF
TRBV7-3,-,TRBJ2-1,-,TGTGCCAGCAGCTTAAGAGTATTTCATGAGCAGTTCTTC,CASSLRVFHEQFF
TRBV13,-,TRBJ1-5,-,TGTGCCAGCAGTCCAGGGTTAAGCAATCAGCCCCAGCATTTT,CASSPGLSNQPQHF
TRBV27,TRBD1,TRBJ2-5,once,TGTGCCAGCAGTTCTGCGCACGACAGGGTCCAAGAGACCCAGTACTTC,CASSSAHDRVQETQYF
TRBV10-2,TRBD1,TRBJ1-1,-,TGCGCCAGCATCAGGAACAGGGGGCTGAACACTGAAGCTTTCTTT,CASIRNRGLNTEAFF
TRBV14,-,TRBJ1-1,-,TGTGCCAGCAGCCTGAGAGGACAGCCAAACACTGAAGCTTTCTTT,CASSLRGQPNTEAFF
TRBV24-1,-,TRBJ2-7,-,TGTGCCACCGAGAAGCAGGGAACAGACTACGAGCAGTACTTC,CATEKQGTDYEQYF
TRBV5-1,-,TRBJ2-2,-,TGCGCCAGCAGCTTGGGACAGAGCAACACCGGGGAGCTGTTTTTT,CASSLGQSNTGELFF
TRBV27,TRBD2,TRBJ2-7,-,TGTGCCAGCAGTTTAGTTACGAGCGGGAGCTACGAGCAGTACTTC,CASSLVTSGSYEQYF
TRBV11-1,-,TRBJ2-7,-,TGTGCCAGCAGCTTAACTTTGACGGGCTACGAGCAGTACTTC,CASSLTLTGYEQYF
TRBV19,TRBD1,TRBJ1-5,once,TGTGCCAGTAGCCGAAACCCAGGAGGGCAGGGGGATCAGCCCCAGCATTTT,CASSRNPGGQGDQPQHF
TRBV10-2,TRBD2,TRBJ2-1,once,TGCGCCAGCATCGGGACTAGCGCTTTCAATGAGCAGTTCTTC,CASIGTSAFNEQFF
TRBV10-1,TRBD2,TRBJ2-3,-,TGCGCCAGCAGTGAGCAACTAGCGGGAGCTTATGATACGCAGTATTTT,CASSEQLAGAYDTQYF
TRBV5-1,TRBD2,TRBJ2-1,once,TGCGCCAGCAGTGTGACTAGCGGGCGGGATGAGCAGTTCTTC,CASSVTSGRDEQFF
TRBV7-9,TRBD2,TRBJ2-1,-,TGTGCCAGCAGCTTAGCCGGGGGGGATGAGCAGTTCTTC,CASSLAGGDEQFF
TRBV2,-,TRBJ2-7,-,TGTGCCAGCAGTGAATCCATCAACTACGAGCAGTACTTC,CASSESINYEQYF
TRBV18,-,TRBJ2-4,-,TGTGCCAGCTCACTAAACAGGGAAAACATTCAGTACTTC,CASSLNRENIQYF
TRBV27,TRBD2,TRBJ2-1,-,TGTGCCAGCAGTTCCTATAGCGGGAGGGGCAATGAGCAGTTCTTC,CASSSYSGRGNEQFF
TRBV15,TRBD2,TRBJ2-1,few,TGTGCCACCAGCAGAATGAAACGGTTCACGGGGGGGAATGAGCAGTTCTTC,CATSRMKRFTGGNEQFF
TRBV28,-,TRBJ1-2,-,TGTGCCAGCAGCTCCCCTGCAGGCAACTATGGCTACACCTTC,CASSSPAGNYGYTF
TRBV5-5,TRBD2,TRBJ2-7,few,TGTGCCAGCAGCCTGACGGGGGGCTACGAGCAGTACTTC,CASSLTGGYEQYF
TRBV6-5,-,TRBJ1-5,-,TGTGCCAGCAGTTACCCCGGGCAGCCCCAGCATTTT,CASSYPGQPQHF
TRBV27,-,TRBJ1-2,-,TGTGCCAGCAGTTTATTGAGGGGAGGGTCGGATGGCTACACCTTC,CASSLLRGGSDGYTF
TRBV4-2,-,TRBJ2-5,-,TGTGCCAGCAGCCAAAACTGGGGGCCGGGGGAGACCCAGTACTTC,CASSQNWGPGETQYF
TRBV19,TRBD2,TRBJ2-4,-,TGTGCCAGTAGTATTCTAGCGGGAGGAGTAAACATTCAGTACTTC,CASSILAGGVNIQYF
TRBV27,-,TRBJ1-3,-,TGTGCCAGCAGTTTAGCCTTCAGTTTGGGAAACACCATATATTTT,CASSLAFSLGNTIYF
TRBV10-3,TRBD1,TRBJ1-2,-,TGTGCCATCCAGGGGACAGCCCGAACTAACTATGGCTACACCTTC,CAIQGTARTNYGYTF
TRBV29-1,-,TRBJ2-7,-,TGCAGCGCCATAAACAGGCAGCCCTACGAGCAGTACTTC,CSAINRQPYEQYF
TRBV7-6,TRBD2,TRBJ2-7,-,TGTGCCAGCAGCTTAATGGCTAGCGGGAGCTACGAGCAGTACTTC,CASSLMASGSYEQYF
TRBV11-2,-,TRBJ2-2,-,TGTGCCAGCAGCTTCACGGTAGCGAACACCGGGGAGCTGTTTTTT,CASSFTVANTGELFF
TRBV19,-,TRBJ2-7,-,TGTGCCAGTAGTATGCCGGGAGCTTTCGAGCAGTACTTC,CASSMPGAFEQYF
TRBV10-1,-,TRBJ2-4,-,TGCGCCAGCAGTGAGTCAGGAGATCTAGCCAAAAACATTCAGTACTTC,CASSESGDLAKNIQYF
TRBV28,-,TRBJ1-5,-,TGTGCCAGCAGTAACTATCAGTACAGGGCGAATCAGCCCCAGCATTTT,CASSNYQYRANQPQHF
TRBV27,TRBD1,TRBJ2-7,-,TGTGCCAGCACCTCGGATCCGGGACAGGGGGCCTACGAGCAGTACTTC,CASTSDPGQGAYEQYF
TRBV5-1,TRBD2,TRBJ2-7,-,TGCGCCAGCAGCCCTGGACTAGACTACGAGCAGTACTTC,CASSPGLDYEQYF
TRBV6-1,TRBD1,TRBJ2-7,-,TGTGCCAGCAGTGAGCCGGGACAGGGGGCCTACGAGCAGTACTTC,CASSEPGQGAYEQYF
TRBV6-2/TRBV6-3,TRBD2,TRBJ2-1,-,TGTGCCAGCAGTTATCCGGCGGGAGACGGGGGCAATGAGCAGTTCTTC,CASSYPAGDGGNEQFF
TRBV19,-,TRBJ2-3,-,TGTGCCAGTAGTATCAGAAATACGCAGTATTTT,CASSIRNTQYF
TRBV5-4,TRBD1,TRBJ1-2,-,TGTGCCAGCAGCCGGGACAGATATGGCTACACCTTC,CASSRDRYGYTF